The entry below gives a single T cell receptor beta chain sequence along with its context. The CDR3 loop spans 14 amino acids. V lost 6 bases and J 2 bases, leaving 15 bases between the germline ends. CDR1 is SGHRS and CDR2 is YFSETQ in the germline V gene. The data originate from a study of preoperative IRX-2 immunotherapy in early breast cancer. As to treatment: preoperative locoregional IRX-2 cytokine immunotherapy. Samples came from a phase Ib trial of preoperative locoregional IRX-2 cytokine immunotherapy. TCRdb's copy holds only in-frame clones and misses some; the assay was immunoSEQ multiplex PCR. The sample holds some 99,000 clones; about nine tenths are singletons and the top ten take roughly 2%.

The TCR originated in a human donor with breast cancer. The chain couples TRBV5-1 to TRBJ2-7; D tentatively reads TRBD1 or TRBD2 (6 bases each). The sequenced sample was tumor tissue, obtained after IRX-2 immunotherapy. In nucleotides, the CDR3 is TGCGCCAGCACCCCTGGAGGGGGAACCTACGAGCAGTACTTC. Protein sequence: CASTPGGGTYEQYF. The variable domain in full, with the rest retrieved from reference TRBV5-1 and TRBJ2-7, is KAGVTQTPRYLIKTRGQQVTLSCSPISGHRSVSWYQQTPGQGLQFLFEYFSETQRNKGNFPGRFSGRQFSNSRSEMNVSTLELGDSALYLCASTPGGGTYEQYFGPGTRLTVT.